The 7 T cell receptor beta chains listed next were all sequenced from one sample in a study of blood T cell repertoires in COVID-19. Profiling relied on immunoSEQ multiplex PCR, and the TCRdb table lists in-frame clones only, not all of them. The sample records 270,000 or so clones, around 89% being singletons. Material: PBMCs or T cells enriched from blood (not recorded which). The receptors originated from a woman aged 40 to 50 with acute COVID-19.

The chain combines TRBV3-1 (or the pseudogene TRBV3-2) with TRBJ1-1; the D is unclear. CDR1 and CDR2 from the germline V gene are LGHDT and YNNKEL (reference sequence). This CDR3 region has 13 residues. The germline V and J ends were trimmed by 2 bases and 3 bases, with 7 bases remaining between them. In DNA form, the CDR3 reads TGTGCCAGCAGCCAAATGAGGGACACTGAAGCTTTCTTT. Amino acids: CASSQMRDTEAFF.

The chain combines TRBV11-3 with TRBJ2-5; 8 bases are shared with TRBD2. The CDR3 covers 15 residues. The V and J ends lost 2 bases and 4 bases, in that order; junction bases with no gene match: 6. Germline assignment: CDR1 SGHNT and CDR2 YENEEA. CDR3 in DNA: TGTGCCAGCAGCTTAAGTGGGCTAGCGGGAGAGACCCAGTACTTC. It encodes CASSLSGLAGETQYF.

The rearrangement links TRBV3-1 (or the pseudogene TRBV3-2) to TRBJ2-7, with D perhaps TRBD1 (5 bases). Trimming shortened V by 0 bases and J by 3 bases, and 15 bases separated the two germline ends. The CDR3 contains 16 residues. Germline lookup yields CDR1 LGHDT and CDR2 YNNKEL (reference sequence). The CDR3 bases are TGTGCCAGCAGCCAAGATGAAGGGGCCCGAATCTACGAGCAGTACGTC. Translated: CASSQDEGARIYEQYV.

This clone was seen ten or more times. The chain recombines TRBV5-1 with TRBJ1-1; 7 bases align to TRBD1. V lost 0 bases to trimming and J lost 4 bases; unmatched junction nucleotides: 3. The length of the CDR3 is 14 residues. Germline CDR1 is SGHRS and CDR2 is YFSETQ. The CDR3: CASSLGRGSTEAFF. The CDR3 DNA reads TGCGCCAGCAGCTTGGGCAGGGGGAGCACTGAAGCTTTCTTT.

The chain joins TRBV27 to TRBJ1-2; D is ambiguous. This CDR3 is built from 13 residues. The germline V gene encodes CDR1 MNHEY and CDR2 SMNVEV (reference sequence). Trimming left V 2 bases short and J 3 bases short, with 7 bases between. In DNA, the CDR3 is TGTGCCAGCAGTTTAGAGGGTTACTATGGCTACACCTTC. Residues: CASSLEGYYGYTF.

This chain uses TRBV7-2 with TRBJ2-1; TRBD2 matches 8 bases. Germline V gene lookup returns CDR1 SGHTA and CDR2 FQGNSA. The CDR3 runs to 12 residues. Trimming removed 3 bases from V and 15 bases from J; junction bases left unmatched: 7. The CDR3 region has the DNA TGTGCCAGCAGCTTCCAGCGGGAGTCTCCGTTCTTC. This translates into CASSFQRESPFF.

The CDR3 DNA follows: TGTGCCAGCAGTTTATCAGGGATCAATCAGCCCCAGCATTTT. The encoded protein is CASSLSGINQPQHF. The gene calls are TRBV28 and TRBJ1-5; D is possibly TRBD1 (5 bases). The V end was cut by 1 base, the J end by 3 bases, with 7 bases between. The CDR3 spans 14 residues. Per germline, CDR1 MDHEN and CDR2 SYDVKM.